These T cell receptor beta chains were read from a single sample in a study of CD4 and CD8 cells across lung adenocarcinoma regions. TCRdb re-called the PCR reads through MiXCR, storing one row per CDR3 protein. The repertoire holds about 25,000 distinct CDR3 sequences, with about 50% as singletons. Source material: CD8+ T cells from the center of a lung tumor. These receptors originate from a male donor with lung adenocarcinoma. The CD4 and CD8 labels of this study may be unreliable. The CDR3 runs from the conserved cysteine through the conserved F or W. A D gene is named only where the DNA matches it firmly. Clone size is not always given. Where it is, it says once, few, many or a class for expanded clones.

TRBJ2-7,TRBV7-2,-,-,TGTGCCAGCAGCGCCGGGCTGTGTGTCGGAGACACGCAGTACTTC,CASSAGLCVGDTQYF
TRBJ2-5,TRBV27,-,-,TGTGGTGGGGGCCCCGCGGGCGCGGACCAAAACACCCAGTACTTC,CGGGPAGADQNTQYF
TRBJ2-4,TRBV11-2,-,TRBD2,TGTGCCAGCAGCTTAGAGATCGGGGGGACTCAGTACTTC,CASSLEIGGTQYF
TRBJ2-7,TRBV7-2,many,TRBD1,TGTGCCAGCAGCTCGGGACAGGGGAATCTAGTCGAGCAGTACTTC,CASSSGQGNLVEQYF
TRBJ2-7,TRBV4-1,-,-,TGCGCCAGCAGCCGTTCGATTTTCTACGAGCAGTACTTC,CASSRSIFYEQYF
TRBJ1-2,TRBV4-1,many,TRBD1,TGCGCCAGCAGCCAAGATCGACAGGGTGCTCATGGCTACACCTTC,CASSQDRQGAHGYTF
TRBJ2-1,TRBV11-3,-,TRBD2,TGTGCCAGCAGCTTAGGTACTAGCGGGGTTTACAATGAGCAGTTCTTC,CASSLGTSGVYNEQFF
TRBJ1-6,TRBV6-5,many,-,TGTGCCAGCAGTTACTACAGCCTTTCTATAAATTCACCCCTCCACTTT,CASSYYSLSINSPLHF
TRBJ2-3,TRBV7-2,-,TRBD2,TGTGCCAGCAGCCCGGAAGGACTAGCGGGAGGGTACGATACGCAGTATTTT,CASSPEGLAGGYDTQYF
TRBJ2-5,TRBV14,-,-,TGTGCCAGCAGCCAATCCCGCCTCGGTGGGACCCAGTACTTC,CASSQSRLGGTQYF
TRBJ2-3,TRBV27,once,TRBD1,TGTGCCAGCAGTCCCCTAGGGGGCAAAAACATGCAGTATTTT,CASSPLGGKNMQYF
TRBJ2-1,TRBV7-2,many,TRBD2,TGTGCCAGCAGCTTAGCTAGCGGGAGCGCCTACGAGCAGTTCTTC,CASSLASGSAYEQFF
TRBJ2-3,TRBV27,-,TRBD1,TGTGCCATGGGCTTCGAGGGGGCGAACACAGATGCGCAGTATTTT,CAMGFEGANTDAQYF
TRBJ2-3,TRBV6-1,-,-,TGTGCCAGCTCCAAGGGCGGGCGAGCCGAAGATACGCAGTATTTT,CASSKGGRAEDTQYF
TRBJ2-5,TRBV27,-,-,TGTGCCGGCAGTGCCGTCCCGGGCCAAGAGACCCAGTATTTC,CAGSAVPGQETQYF
TRBJ2-3,TRBV6-5,-,TRBD2,TGTGCCAGCAGGTTAGGGACTAGCGGATCAGATACGCAGTATTTT,CASRLGTSGSDTQYF
TRBJ2-1,TRBV6-1,-,-,TGTGCCAGCGTGGGACCAGGGTTTGAGCAGTTCTTC,CASVGPGFEQFF
TRBJ1-5,TRBV6-1,many,-,TGTGCCGCCTCGGGGCAGGTCAGCAATCAGCCCCAGCATTTT,CAASGQVSNQPQHF
TRBJ2-5,TRBV6-1,-,TRBD2,TGTGCCAGCAGTGTAGCGGGGGGGCCCGGGGAGACCCAGTACTTC,CASSVAGGPGETQYF
TRBJ2-5,TRBV6-1,-,-,TGTGCCAGCGCGGGAGCCGGGACACGTGACGGGGAGACCCAGTACTTC,CASAGAGTRDGETQYF
TRBJ1-5,TRBV4-1,-,TRBD1,TGCGCCAGCAGCGGGACAGGGGTTCAGCCCCAGCATTTT,CASSGTGVQPQHF
TRBJ2-3,TRBV5-3,-,-,TGTGCCGGGGGGACCGCGGTTAGAGACCCAGATACGCAGTATTTT,CAGGTAVRDPDTQYF
TRBJ2-1,TRBV6-1,-,-,TGTGCCAGCAGTGAGTTCGGGTACAATGAGCAGTTCTTC,CASSEFGYNEQFF
TRBJ2-1,TRBV6-2/TRBV6-3,-,TRBD2,TGTGCCAGCAGTCGCCCTAGCGGGAGTGAGCAGTTCTTC,CASSRPSGSEQFF
TRBJ2-3,TRBV10-1,-,TRBD1,TGCGCCAGCGGGGACAGGGTGCGGGCCGAAGATATGCAGTATTTC,CASGDRVRAEDMQYF